This TCR beta chain was observed in a study of OX40 agonist ivuxolimab in advanced cancers. V dropped 6 bases and J dropped 1; count of bases not matched to a gene: 5. The CDR3 has 14 residues. Germline V gene data show CDR1 as LNHDA and CDR2 as SQIVND (reference sequence). Points on this clone: Its antigen is unknown.

Study-wide results and limits: CD8+ T cells averaged more expanded clones than CD4+.

Baseline was the first blood sampling point, followed by cycle 4 day 1 and cycle 7 day 1. Method: immunoSEQ multiplex PCR; TCRdb's copy keeps in-frame clones and lacks some. The sample records 73,000 or so clones, roughly 85% being singletons. The receptor was derived from an adult with an advanced solid tumor such as melanoma, head and neck, liver or kidney cancer. This specimen was CD4+ or CD8+ T cells sorted from blood, taken in a trial of the OX40 agonist ivuxolimab. The V call is TRBV19, the J call TRBJ1-1, with TRBD1 matching 7 bases. This CDR3 reads CASRMDRRNTEAFF. The CDR3 DNA sequence: TGTGCCAGTAGGATGGACAGGAGGAACACTGAAGCTTTCTTT.